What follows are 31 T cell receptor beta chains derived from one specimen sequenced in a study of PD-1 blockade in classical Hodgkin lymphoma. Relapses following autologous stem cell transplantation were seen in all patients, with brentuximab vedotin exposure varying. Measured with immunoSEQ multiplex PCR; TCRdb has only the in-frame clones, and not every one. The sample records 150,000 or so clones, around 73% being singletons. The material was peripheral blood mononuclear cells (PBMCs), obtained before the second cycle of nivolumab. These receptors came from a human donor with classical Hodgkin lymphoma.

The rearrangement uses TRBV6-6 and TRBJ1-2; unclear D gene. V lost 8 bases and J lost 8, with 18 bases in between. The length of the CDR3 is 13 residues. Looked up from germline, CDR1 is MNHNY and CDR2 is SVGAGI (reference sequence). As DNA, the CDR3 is TGTGCCAGCCGAACTCTCGCGGCTCGGGGCTACACCTTC. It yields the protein CASRTLAARGYTF.

CDR3 region: CASSVGASGRVEEQYF. CDR3 nucleotide sequence: TGTGCCAGCAGCGTCGGTGCTAGCGGGAGAGTTGAAGAGCAGTACTTC. V is TRBV9 and J is TRBJ2-7; 10 nucleotides align to TRBD2. The trim removed 2 bases at V and 7 bases at J, leaving 12 bases unmatched. CDR1 and CDR2 (germline): SGDLS, YYNGEE. CDR3 length: 16 residues.

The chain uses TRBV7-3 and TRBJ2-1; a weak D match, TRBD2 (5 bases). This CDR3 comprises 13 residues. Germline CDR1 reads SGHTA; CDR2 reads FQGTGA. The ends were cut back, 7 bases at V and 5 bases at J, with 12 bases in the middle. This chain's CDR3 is CASKSTGNNEQFF. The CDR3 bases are TGTGCCAGCAAATCTACGGGGAACAATGAGCAGTTCTTC.

The chain's CDR3 is CASSPNLGQRYRNTEAFF. The CDR3 bases are TGTGCCAGCAGCCCTAACCTGGGACAACGATACCGAAACACTGAAGCTTTCTTT. The V and J genes are TRBV7-2 and TRBJ1-1, with D perhaps TRBD1 (6 bases). Trimming removed 5 bases from V and 2 bases from J, with 24 bases in between. The germline V gene encodes CDR1 SGHTA and CDR2 FQGNSA. The CDR3 is made up of 18 amino acids.

The CDR3 loop reads CASSEALGGAREKLFF. The CDR3 DNA sequence: TGTGCCAGCAGTGAAGCGCTGGGGGGGGCTCGGGAAAAACTGTTTTTT. This sequence joins TRBV2 and TRBJ1-4, with TRBD1 as a possible D gene (6 bases). CDR3 size: 16 residues. V was clipped by 0 bases and J by 8 bases, with 16 bases between them. CDR1 and CDR2 from the germline V gene are SNHLY and FYNNEI. The entire variable domain, with the rest obtained from reference TRBV2 and TRBJ1-4, is as follows: EPEVTQTPSHQVTQMGQEVILRCVPISNHLYFYWYRQILGQKVEFLVSFYNNEISEKSEIFDDQFSVERPDGSNFTLKIRSTKLEDSAMYFCASSEALGGAREKLFFGSGTQLSVL.

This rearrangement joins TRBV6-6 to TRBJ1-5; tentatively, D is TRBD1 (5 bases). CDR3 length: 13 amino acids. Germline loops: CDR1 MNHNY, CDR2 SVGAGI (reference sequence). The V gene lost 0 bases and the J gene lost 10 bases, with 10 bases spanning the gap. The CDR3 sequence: CASSYSLDIPQHF. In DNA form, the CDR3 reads TGTGCCAGCAGTTACTCTCTGGACATCCCCCAGCATTTT.

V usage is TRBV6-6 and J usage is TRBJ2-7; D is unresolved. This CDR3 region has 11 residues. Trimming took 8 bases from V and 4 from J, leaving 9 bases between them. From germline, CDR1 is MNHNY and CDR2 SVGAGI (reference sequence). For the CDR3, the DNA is TGTGCCAGCTCAACAGCTTACGAGCAGTACTTC. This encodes CASSTAYEQYF.

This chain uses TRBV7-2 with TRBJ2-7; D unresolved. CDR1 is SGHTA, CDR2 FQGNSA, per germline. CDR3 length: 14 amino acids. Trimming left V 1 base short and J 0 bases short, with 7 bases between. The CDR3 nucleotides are TGTGCCAGCAGCTTAGTTGGGGACTCCTACGAGCAGTACTTC. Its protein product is CASSLVGDSYEQYF.

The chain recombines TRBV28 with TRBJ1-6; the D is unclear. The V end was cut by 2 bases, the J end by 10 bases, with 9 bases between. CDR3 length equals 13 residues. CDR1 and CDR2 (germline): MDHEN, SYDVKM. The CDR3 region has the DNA TGTGCCAGCAGTTTAGTCGGGCCATCACCCCTCCACTTT. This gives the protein CASSLVGPSPLHF.

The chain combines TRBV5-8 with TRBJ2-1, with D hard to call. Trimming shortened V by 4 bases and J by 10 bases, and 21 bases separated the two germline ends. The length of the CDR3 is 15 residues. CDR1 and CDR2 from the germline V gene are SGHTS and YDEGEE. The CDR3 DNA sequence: TGTGCCAGCAGCCGCCTAGGGCACAGAGGAAACGAGCAGTTCTTC. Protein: CASSRLGHRGNEQFF.

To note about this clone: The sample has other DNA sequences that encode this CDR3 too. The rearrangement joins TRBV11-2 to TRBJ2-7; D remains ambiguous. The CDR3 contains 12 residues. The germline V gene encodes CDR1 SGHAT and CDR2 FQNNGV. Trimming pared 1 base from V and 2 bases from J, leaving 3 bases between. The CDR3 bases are TGTGCCAGCAGCTTAGGAGCCTACGAGCAGTACTTC. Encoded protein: CASSLGAYEQYF.

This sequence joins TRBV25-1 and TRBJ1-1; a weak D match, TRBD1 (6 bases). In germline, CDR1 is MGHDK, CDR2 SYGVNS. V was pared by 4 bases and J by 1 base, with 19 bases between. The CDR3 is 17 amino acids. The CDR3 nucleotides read TGTGCCAGCAGTGGCCCGAGGGGGACCAGCCCGAACACTGAAGCTTTCTTT. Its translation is CASSGPRGTSPNTEAFF. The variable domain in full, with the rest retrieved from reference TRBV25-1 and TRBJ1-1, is EADIYQTPRYLVIGTGKKITLECSQTMGHDKMYWYQQDPGMELHLIHYSYGVNSTEKGDLSSESTVSRIRTEHFPLTLESARPSHTSQYLCASSGPRGTSPNTEAFFGQGTRLTVV.

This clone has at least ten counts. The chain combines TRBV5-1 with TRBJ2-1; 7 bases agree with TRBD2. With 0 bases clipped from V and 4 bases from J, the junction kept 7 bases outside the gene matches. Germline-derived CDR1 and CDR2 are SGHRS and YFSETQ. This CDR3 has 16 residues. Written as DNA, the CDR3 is TGCGCCAGCAGCTTGGAACCCGCTAGCGGATACAATGAGCAGTTCTTC. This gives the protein CASSLEPASGYNEQFF. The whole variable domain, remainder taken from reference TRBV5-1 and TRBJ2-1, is KAGVTQTPRYLIKTRGQQVTLSCSPISGHRSVSWYQQTPGQGLQFLFEYFSETQRNKGNFPGRFSGRQFSNSRSEMNVSTLELGDSALYLCASSLEPASGYNEQFFGPGTRLTVL.

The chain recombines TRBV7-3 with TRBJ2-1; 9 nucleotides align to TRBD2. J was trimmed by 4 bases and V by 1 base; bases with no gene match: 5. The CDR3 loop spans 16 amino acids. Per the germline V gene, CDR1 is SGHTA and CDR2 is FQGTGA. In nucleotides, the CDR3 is TGTGCCAGCAGCTTAATGGGACTAGCTGTATACAATGAGCAGTTCTTC. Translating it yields CASSLMGLAVYNEQFF.

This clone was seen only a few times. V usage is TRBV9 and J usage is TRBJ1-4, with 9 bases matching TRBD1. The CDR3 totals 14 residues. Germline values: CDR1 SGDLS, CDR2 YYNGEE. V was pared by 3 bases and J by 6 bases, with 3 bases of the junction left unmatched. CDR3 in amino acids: CASSAGQGYEKLFF. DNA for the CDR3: TGTGCCAGCAGCGCGGGACAGGGTTATGAAAAACTGTTTTTT. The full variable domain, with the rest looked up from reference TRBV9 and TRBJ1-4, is DSGVTQTPKHLITATGQRVTLRCSPRSGDLSVYWYQQSLDQGLQFLIQYYNGEERAKGNILERFSAQQFPDLHSELNLSSLELGDSALYFCASSAGQGYEKLFFGSGTQLSVL.

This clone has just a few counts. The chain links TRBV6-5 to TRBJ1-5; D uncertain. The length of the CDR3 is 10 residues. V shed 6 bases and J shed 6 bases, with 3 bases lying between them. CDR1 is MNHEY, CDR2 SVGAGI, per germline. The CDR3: CASRSQPQHF. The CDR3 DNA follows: TGTGCCAGCAGGAGTCAGCCCCAGCATTTT.

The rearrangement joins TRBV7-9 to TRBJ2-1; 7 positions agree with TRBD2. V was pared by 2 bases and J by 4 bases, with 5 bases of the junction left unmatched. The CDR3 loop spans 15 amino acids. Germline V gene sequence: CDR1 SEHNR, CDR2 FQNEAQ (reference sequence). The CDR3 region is CASSLPGGVYNEQFF. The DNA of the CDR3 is TGTGCCAGCAGCTTACCGGGGGGAGTTTACAATGAGCAGTTCTTC.

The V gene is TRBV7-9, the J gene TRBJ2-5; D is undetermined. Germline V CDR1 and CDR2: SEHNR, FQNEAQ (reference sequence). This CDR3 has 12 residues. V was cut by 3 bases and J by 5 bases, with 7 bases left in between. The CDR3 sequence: CASSLVSETQYF. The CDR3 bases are TGTGCCAGCAGCTTGGTCTCGGAGACCCAGTACTTC.

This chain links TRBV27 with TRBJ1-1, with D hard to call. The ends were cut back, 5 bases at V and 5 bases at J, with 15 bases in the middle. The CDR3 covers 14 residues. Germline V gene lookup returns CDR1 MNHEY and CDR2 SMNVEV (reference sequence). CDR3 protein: CASSPRGLGTEAFF. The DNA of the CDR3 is TGTGCCAGCAGTCCCCGGGGTTTGGGGACTGAAGCTTTCTTT.

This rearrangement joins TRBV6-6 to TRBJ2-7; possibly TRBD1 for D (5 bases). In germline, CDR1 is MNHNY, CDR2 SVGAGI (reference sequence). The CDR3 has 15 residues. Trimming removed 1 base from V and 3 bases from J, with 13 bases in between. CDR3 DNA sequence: TGTGCCAGCAGTTACTTCGGGCAGGGTGGCTACGAGCAGTACTTC. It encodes CASSYFGQGGYEQYF.

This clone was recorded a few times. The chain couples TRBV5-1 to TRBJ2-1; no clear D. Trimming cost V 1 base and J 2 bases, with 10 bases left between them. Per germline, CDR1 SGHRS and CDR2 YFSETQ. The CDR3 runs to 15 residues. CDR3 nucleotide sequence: TGCGCCAGCAGCTTGATGCCAGGTCCCTACAATGAGCAGTTCTTC. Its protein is CASSLMPGPYNEQFF.

CDR3 DNA sequence: TGCGCCAGCAGCCAACCCTGGACAGTCACTATGAACACTGAAGCTTTCTTT. Protein sequence: CASSQPWTVTMNTEAFF. The rearrangement joins TRBV4-1 to TRBJ1-1, with D possibly TRBD1 on 6 matching bases. The germline V and J ends were trimmed by 2 bases and 0 bases, with 16 bases remaining between them. CDR3 length: 17 residues. Germline V gene lookup returns CDR1 MGHRA and CDR2 YSYEKL.

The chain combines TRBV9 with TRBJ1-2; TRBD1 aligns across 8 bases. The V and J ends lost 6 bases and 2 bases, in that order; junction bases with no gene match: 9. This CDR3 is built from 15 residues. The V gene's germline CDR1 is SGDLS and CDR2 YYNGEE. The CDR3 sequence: CASTKADRVNYGYTF. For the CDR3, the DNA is TGTGCCAGCACGAAAGCGGACAGGGTCAACTATGGCTACACCTTC.

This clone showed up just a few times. As DNA, the CDR3 is TGCGCCAGCAGCTTATACCTTGAAAACACTGAAGCTTTCTTT. It encodes CASSLYLENTEAFF. The gene calls are TRBV5-1 and TRBJ1-1, with unresolved D. The CDR3 contains 14 residues. Germline V CDR1 and CDR2: SGHRS, YFSETQ. Trimming removed 2 bases at V and 2 bases at J, with 10 bases between.

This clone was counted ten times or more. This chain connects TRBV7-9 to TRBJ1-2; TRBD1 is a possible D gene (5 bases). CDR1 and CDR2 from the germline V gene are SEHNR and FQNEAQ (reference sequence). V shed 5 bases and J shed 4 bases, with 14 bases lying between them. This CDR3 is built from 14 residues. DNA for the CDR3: TGTGCCAGCAGCCCCCTGAGGGGTGGCTATGGCTACACCTTC. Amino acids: CASSPLRGGYGYTF. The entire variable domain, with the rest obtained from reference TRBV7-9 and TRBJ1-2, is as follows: DTGVSQNPRHKITKRGQNVTFRCDPISEHNRLYWYRQTLGQGPEFLTYFQNEAQLEKSRLLSDRFSAERPKGSFSTLEIQRTEQGDSAMYLCASSPLRGGYGYTFGSGTRLTVV.

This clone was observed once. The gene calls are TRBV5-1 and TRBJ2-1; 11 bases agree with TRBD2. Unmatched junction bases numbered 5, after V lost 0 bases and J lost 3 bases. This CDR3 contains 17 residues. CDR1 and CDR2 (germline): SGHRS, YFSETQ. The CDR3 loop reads CASSLALLAGVYNEQFF. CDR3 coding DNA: TGCGCCAGCAGCTTGGCCTTACTAGCGGGAGTCTACAATGAGCAGTTCTTC.

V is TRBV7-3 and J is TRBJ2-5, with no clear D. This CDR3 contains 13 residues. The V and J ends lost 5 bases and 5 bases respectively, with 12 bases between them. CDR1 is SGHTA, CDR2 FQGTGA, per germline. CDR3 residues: CASSPNTRETQYF. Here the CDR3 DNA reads TGTGCCAGCAGCCCAAACACTCGGGAGACCCAGTACTTC.

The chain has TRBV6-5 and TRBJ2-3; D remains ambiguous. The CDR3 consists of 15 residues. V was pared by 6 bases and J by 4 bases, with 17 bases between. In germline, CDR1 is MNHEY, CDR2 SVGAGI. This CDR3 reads CASSKSLGFPDTQYF. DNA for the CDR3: TGTGCCAGCAGCAAATCTTTAGGATTCCCAGATACGCAGTATTTT.

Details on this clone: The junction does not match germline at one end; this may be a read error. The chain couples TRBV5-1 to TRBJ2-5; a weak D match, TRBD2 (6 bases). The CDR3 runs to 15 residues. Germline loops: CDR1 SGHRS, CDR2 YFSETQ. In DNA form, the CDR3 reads TGCGCCAGCAGCTTGGGGGTAGCGGCCCAACAGACCCAGTACTTC. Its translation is CASSLGVAAQQTQYF.

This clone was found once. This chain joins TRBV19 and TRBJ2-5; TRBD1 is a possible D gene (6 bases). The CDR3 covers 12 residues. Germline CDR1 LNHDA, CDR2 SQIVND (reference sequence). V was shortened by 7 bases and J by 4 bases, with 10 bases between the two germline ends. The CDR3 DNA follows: TGTGCCAGTAAGGGGGATCGAGAGACCCAGTACTTC. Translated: CASKGDRETQYF. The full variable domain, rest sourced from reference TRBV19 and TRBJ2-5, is DGGITQSPKYLFRKEGQNVTLSCEQNLNHDAMYWYRQDPGQGLRLIYYSQIVNDFQKGDIAEGYSVSREKKESFPLTVTSAQKNPTAFYLCASKGDRETQYFGPGTRLLVL.

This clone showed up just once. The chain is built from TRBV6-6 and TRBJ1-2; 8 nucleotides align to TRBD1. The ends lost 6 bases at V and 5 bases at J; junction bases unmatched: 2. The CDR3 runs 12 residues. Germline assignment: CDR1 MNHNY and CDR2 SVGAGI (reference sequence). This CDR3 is CASRQGAYGYTF. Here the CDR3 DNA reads TGTGCCAGCAGGCAGGGGGCTTATGGCTACACCTTC.